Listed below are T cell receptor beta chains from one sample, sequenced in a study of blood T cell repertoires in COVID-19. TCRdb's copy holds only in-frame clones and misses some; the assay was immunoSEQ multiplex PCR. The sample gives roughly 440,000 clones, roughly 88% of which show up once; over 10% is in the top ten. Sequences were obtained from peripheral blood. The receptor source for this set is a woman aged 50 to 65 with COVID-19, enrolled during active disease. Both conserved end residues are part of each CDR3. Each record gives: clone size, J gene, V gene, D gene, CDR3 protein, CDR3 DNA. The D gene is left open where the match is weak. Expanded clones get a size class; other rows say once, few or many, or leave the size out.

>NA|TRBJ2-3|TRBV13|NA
CASSPREADTQYF
TGTGCCAGCAGCCCCCGTGAGGCGGATACGCAGTATTTT
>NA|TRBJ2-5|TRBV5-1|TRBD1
CASSFGSTGTAIQETQYF
TGCGCCAGCAGCTTCGGGTCTACTGGGACAGCCATCCAAGAGACCCAGTACTTC
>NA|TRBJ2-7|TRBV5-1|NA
CASSDLESYEQYF
TGCGCCAGCAGCGATCTCGAGTCCTACGAGCAGTACTTC
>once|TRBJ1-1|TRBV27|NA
CASSWVAGGNTEAFF
TGTGCCAGCAGCTGGGTCGCCGGGGGGAACACTGAAGCTTTCTTT
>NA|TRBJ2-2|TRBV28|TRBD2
CASSYPTSGAVRSGELFF
TGTGCCAGCAGCTATCCGACTAGCGGGGCCGTGAGGTCCGGGGAGCTGTTTTTT
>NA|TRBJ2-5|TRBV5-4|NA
CASSSGQVQETQYF
TGTGCCAGCAGCTCCGGACAAGTCCAAGAGACCCAGTACTTC
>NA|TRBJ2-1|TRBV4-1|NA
CASSPNWDTSGFF
TGCGCCAGCAGCCCCAACTGGGACACCTCGGGGTTCTTC
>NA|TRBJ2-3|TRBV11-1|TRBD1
CASSLRQGADTQYF
TGTGCCAGCAGCTTAAGACAGGGTGCAGATACGCAGTATTTT
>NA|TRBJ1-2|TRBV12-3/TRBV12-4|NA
CASNTGLGGYTF
TGTGCCAGCAATACAGGGTTAGGGGGCTACACCTTC
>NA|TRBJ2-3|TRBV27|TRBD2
CASSPTPGLAGLASDTQYF
TGTGCCAGCAGTCCAACACCGGGACTAGCGGGATTAGCATCAGATACGCAGTATTTT
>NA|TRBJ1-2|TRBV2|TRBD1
CASTGTVSGYTF
TGTGCCAGCACCGGGACAGTCAGTGGCTACACCTTC
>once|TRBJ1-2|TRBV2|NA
CASRDIKELGYTF
TGTGCCAGCAGGGACATCAAGGAGCTTGGCTACACCTTC
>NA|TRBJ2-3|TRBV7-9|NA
CASKAPEVPDTQYF
TGTGCCAGCAAGGCCCCCGAGGTCCCAGATACGCAGTATTTT
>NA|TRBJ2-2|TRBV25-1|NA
CASSKSGSGGPGELFF
TGTGCCAGCAGTAAAAGCGGGTCGGGTGGTCCCGGGGAGCTGTTTTTT
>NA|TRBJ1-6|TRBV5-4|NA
CATSGGGSNSPLHF
TGTGCCACTTCCGGGGGGGGTAGCAATTCACCCCTCCACTTT
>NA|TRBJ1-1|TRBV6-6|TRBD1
CASRRDSQGTEAFF
TGTGCCAGCAGGAGGGACAGCCAGGGCACTGAAGCTTTCTTT
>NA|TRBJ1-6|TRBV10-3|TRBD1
CAIRATGSGNSPLHF
TGTGCCATCAGGGCGACAGGGTCGGGTAATTCACCCCTCCACTTT
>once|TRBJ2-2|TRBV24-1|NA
CATSDPRVGDTGELFF
TGTGCCACCAGTGATCCCAGGGTAGGGGACACCGGGGAGCTGTTTTTT
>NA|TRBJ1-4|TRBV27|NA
CASGEQDGEKLFF
TGTGCCAGTGGGGAGCAGGACGGGGAAAAACTGTTTTTT
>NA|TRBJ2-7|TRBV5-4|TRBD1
CASSPPGQVSGEQYF
TGTGCCAGCAGCCCCCCAGGACAGGTATCCGGCGAGCAGTACTTC
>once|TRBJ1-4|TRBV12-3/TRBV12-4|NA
CASSVNEKLFF
TGTGCCAGCAGTGTAAATGAAAAACTGTTTTTT
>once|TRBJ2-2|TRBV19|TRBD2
CASSFSSGGTANTGELFF
TGTGCCAGTAGTTTCTCTAGCGGGGGAACTGCGAACACCGGGGAGCTGTTTTTT